This T cell receptor beta chain came from a study of blood T cell repertoires in COVID-19. Regarding this clone: One end of the junction varies from germline; a read error may be responsible.

In the authors' methods: Amplification with reference gene primers provided the estimates of nucleated cell counts. The data were produced by immunoSEQ multiplex PCR, yet TCRdb's version contains in-frame clones alone and is incomplete. Clone size and V and J calls were adopted from that table, with D and trimming inferred from the DNA. The data contain about 300,000 clones, approximately 90% of them singletons. This sequence was found in a woman in her thirties with COVID-19, enrolled during active disease. Sequenced sample: peripheral blood.

The CDR3 DNA reads as TGCGCCAGCAGCCCGCTAGGGACAGGCGTCTCTGGGACCAACGTCCTGACTTTC. It encodes CASSPLGTGVSGTNVLTF. The rearrangement joins TRBV5-1 to TRBJ2-6; 8 bases are a match to TRBD1. The CDR3 has 18 residues. Germline V gene lookup returns CDR1 SGHRS and CDR2 YFSETQ. Drawing the rest from reference TRBV5-1 and TRBJ2-6, the complete variable domain is KAGVTQTPRYLIKTRGQQVTLSCSPISGHRSVSWYQQTPGQGLQFLFEYFSETQRNKGNFPGRFSGRQFSNSRSEMNVSTLELGDSALYLCASSPLGTGVSGTNVLTFGAGSRLTVL.